The rows below give T cell receptor beta chains drawn from one sample of a study of early T cells in non-severe SARS-CoV-2 infection. From the 5' RACE reads, TCRdb called clonotypes with MiXCR, one entry per CDR3 protein. The sample shows roughly 50,000 distinct CDR3 sequences, around 8% of them seen only once. The specimen was whole blood. These receptors were collected from an adult who was a healthcare worker with PCR-confirmed SARS-CoV-2 infection or an uninfected control (not recorded which). The CDR3 runs from the conserved cysteine through the conserved F or W. D genes are given only for firm matches. Clone sizes are given selectively: once, few, many, or a class where the clone is expanded.

abundance: .; d_gene: .; j_gene: TRBJ2-7; v_gene: TRBV20-1; CDR3aa: CSATFDSYEQYF; CDR3nt: TGCAGTGCTACTTTTGACTCCTACGAGCAGTACTTC
abundance: .; d_gene: TRBD1; j_gene: TRBJ1-1; v_gene: TRBV20-1; CDR3aa: CSARDLGQGRFEAFF; CDR3nt: TGCAGTGCTAGAGATCTTGGACAGGGACGATTTGAAGCTTTCTTT
abundance: medium-sized; d_gene: .; j_gene: TRBJ1-1; v_gene: TRBV7-6; CDR3aa: CASSLALPGTEAFF; CDR3nt: TGTGCCAGCAGCTTAGCGCTTCCGGGCACTGAAGCTTTCTTT
abundance: few; d_gene: .; j_gene: TRBJ2-3; v_gene: TRBV7-8; CDR3aa: CASSLLVGTDTQYF; CDR3nt: TGTGCCAGCAGCCTCCTAGTAGGAACAGATACGCAGTATTTT
abundance: few; d_gene: TRBD2; j_gene: TRBJ2-3; v_gene: TRBV6-4; CDR3aa: CASSDSTSGGTDTQYF; CDR3nt: TGTGCCAGCAGTGACTCGACTAGCGGGGGCACAGATACGCAGTATTTT
abundance: .; d_gene: .; j_gene: TRBJ2-7; v_gene: TRBV7-8; CDR3aa: CASSQDSSSSYEQYF; CDR3nt: TGTGCCAGCAGTCAAGACAGCTCAAGCTCCTACGAGCAGTACTTC
abundance: .; d_gene: .; j_gene: TRBJ2-2; v_gene: TRBV6-6; CDR3aa: CASSYRGTGELFF; CDR3nt: TGTGCCAGCAGTTACCGGGGTACCGGGGAGCTGTTTTTT
abundance: many; d_gene: TRBD2; j_gene: TRBJ2-2; v_gene: TRBV12-3/TRBV12-4; CDR3aa: CASRLPLRGLAGVRYTGELFF; CDR3nt: TGTGCCAGCAGATTACCCCTCCGGGGACTAGCGGGAGTTCGGTACACCGGGGAGCTGTTTTTT
abundance: few; d_gene: TRBD2; j_gene: TRBJ2-3; v_gene: TRBV11-2; CDR3aa: CASSLELAGGSTDTQYF; CDR3nt: TGTGCCAGCAGCTTAGAGCTAGCGGGGGGAAGCACAGATACGCAGTATTTT
abundance: .; d_gene: .; j_gene: TRBJ2-7; v_gene: TRBV5-1; CDR3aa: CASSLPNALEQYF; CDR3nt: TGCGCCAGCAGCCTTCCGAATGCTTTGGAGCAGTACTTC
abundance: .; d_gene: .; j_gene: TRBJ2-2; v_gene: TRBV7-2; CDR3aa: CASSLETVGTGELFF; CDR3nt: TGTGCCAGCAGCTTAGAGACCGTAGGGACCGGGGAGCTGTTTTTT
abundance: many; d_gene: .; j_gene: TRBJ2-7; v_gene: TRBV20-1; CDR3aa: CSASSSYYSYEQYF; CDR3nt: TGCAGTGCTAGTTCGTCCTATTACTCCTACGAGCAGTACTTC
abundance: .; d_gene: .; j_gene: TRBJ1-4; v_gene: TRBV6-1; CDR3aa: CASSEGGSEKLFF; CDR3nt: TGTGCCAGCAGTGAAGGAGGGAGTGAAAAACTGTTTTTT
abundance: many; d_gene: TRBD2; j_gene: TRBJ2-7; v_gene: TRBV11-2; CDR3aa: CASSLGIAGGHYEQYF; CDR3nt: TGTGCCAGCAGCTTAGGGATAGCGGGAGGCCACTACGAGCAGTACTTC
abundance: many; d_gene: TRBD1; j_gene: TRBJ1-1; v_gene: TRBV29-1; CDR3aa: CSVVTGGPTEAFF; CDR3nt: TGCAGCGTGGTTACAGGGGGCCCCACTGAAGCTTTCTTT
abundance: few; d_gene: .; j_gene: TRBJ2-5; v_gene: TRBV11-2; CDR3aa: CASSPRGHGTETQYF; CDR3nt: TGTGCCAGCAGCCCCCGGGGCCACGGCACGGAGACCCAGTACTTC
abundance: few; d_gene: .; j_gene: TRBJ2-7; v_gene: TRBV6-6; CDR3aa: CASSATPGGLGAYEQYF; CDR3nt: TGTGCCAGCAGCGCAACCCCGGGGGGCCTGGGGGCATACGAGCAGTACTTC
abundance: few; d_gene: .; j_gene: TRBJ1-1; v_gene: TRBV12-3/TRBV12-4; CDR3aa: CASSSGASEAFF; CDR3nt: TGTGCCAGCAGCTCAGGGGCCTCTGAAGCTTTCTTT
abundance: few; d_gene: TRBD2; j_gene: TRBJ2-5; v_gene: TRBV20-1; CDR3aa: CSARGSGRTETQYF; CDR3nt: TGCAGTGCTAGAGGTAGCGGGAGGACGGAGACCCAGTACTTC
abundance: many; d_gene: .; j_gene: TRBJ2-1; v_gene: TRBV29-1; CDR3aa: CSVVPQAGEQFF; CDR3nt: TGCAGCGTTGTACCACAGGCTGGTGAGCAGTTCTTC
abundance: few; d_gene: TRBD2; j_gene: TRBJ2-3; v_gene: TRBV11-1; CDR3aa: CASSFRDYGTDTQYF; CDR3nt: TGTGCCAGCAGCTTCCGGGACTACGGCACAGATACGCAGTATTTT
abundance: many; d_gene: TRBD2; j_gene: TRBJ2-5; v_gene: TRBV27; CDR3aa: CASSLLAGGGETQYF; CDR3nt: TGTGCCAGCAGTTTGCTAGCGGGAGGAGGAGAGACCCAGTACTTC
abundance: few; d_gene: .; j_gene: TRBJ2-1; v_gene: TRBV2; CDR3aa: CASGMTYNEQFF; CDR3nt: TGTGCCAGCGGTATGACCTACAATGAGCAGTTCTTC
abundance: .; d_gene: .; j_gene: TRBJ1-1; v_gene: TRBV29-1; CDR3aa: CSGAGVGDPEAFF; CDR3nt: TGCAGCGGTGCAGGGGTGGGGGACCCTGAAGCTTTCTTT
abundance: many; d_gene: .; j_gene: TRBJ2-1; v_gene: TRBV11-2; CDR3aa: CASSLDLASVYNEQFF; CDR3nt: TGTGCCAGCAGCTTAGATCTAGCCTCGGTCTACAATGAGCAGTTCTTC
abundance: many; d_gene: TRBD1; j_gene: TRBJ2-5; v_gene: TRBV7-9; CDR3aa: CASSRGQKETQYF; CDR3nt: TGTGCCAGCAGCCGGGGACAGAAAGAGACCCAGTACTTC
abundance: .; d_gene: TRBD2; j_gene: TRBJ2-3; v_gene: TRBV3-1; CDR3aa: CASSQDLAGGPLDTQYF; CDR3nt: TGTGCCAGCAGCCAAGATTTAGCGGGAGGGCCTTTAGATACGCAGTATTTT
abundance: few; d_gene: .; j_gene: TRBJ2-4; v_gene: TRBV20-1; CDR3aa: CSARLAGDAKNIQYF; CDR3nt: TGCAGTGCTAGGCTGGCCGGGGATGCCAAAAACATTCAGTACTTC
abundance: many; d_gene: .; j_gene: TRBJ2-7; v_gene: TRBV5-1; CDR3aa: CASSGAGGRAPYEQYF; CDR3nt: TGCGCCAGCAGCGGGGCCGGCGGCAGGGCTCCCTACGAGCAGTACTTC
abundance: few; d_gene: .; j_gene: TRBJ2-1; v_gene: TRBV12-3/TRBV12-4; CDR3aa: CASSLAGGQGNEQFF; CDR3nt: TGTGCCAGCAGTTTAGCTGGGGGGCAAGGGAATGAGCAGTTCTTC
abundance: few; d_gene: .; j_gene: TRBJ1-2; v_gene: TRBV3-1; CDR3aa: CASSHLSGDGYTF; CDR3nt: TGTGCCAGCAGCCACCTTTCAGGGGACGGCTACACCTTC
abundance: .; d_gene: .; j_gene: TRBJ1-2; v_gene: TRBV15; CDR3aa: CVTSRDIGDAGYTF; CDR3nt: TGTGTCACCAGCAGAGACATAGGGGATGCTGGCTACACCTTC
abundance: .; d_gene: .; j_gene: TRBJ2-2; v_gene: TRBV11-2; CDR3aa: CASSLSSPGDTGELFF; CDR3nt: TGTGCCAGCAGCTTATCCTCGCCCGGGGACACCGGGGAGCTGTTTTTT
abundance: .; d_gene: TRBD2; j_gene: TRBJ2-1; v_gene: TRBV20-1; CDR3aa: CSASLAGGGPIDEQFF; CDR3nt: TGCAGTGCTAGCCTAGCGGGAGGGGGCCCAATTGATGAGCAGTTCTTC
abundance: .; d_gene: .; j_gene: TRBJ2-3; v_gene: TRBV30; CDR3aa: CVWKTSQYDTQYF; CDR3nt: TGTGTCTGGAAGACCAGTCAATACGATACGCAGTATTTT
abundance: many; d_gene: TRBD2; j_gene: TRBJ2-5; v_gene: TRBV11-2; CDR3aa: CASSFEAGGLETQYF; CDR3nt: TGTGCCAGCAGCTTCGAGGCGGGAGGGCTGGAGACCCAGTACTTC
abundance: few; d_gene: TRBD1; j_gene: TRBJ2-7; v_gene: TRBV29-1; CDR3aa: CSVVGAGGPYEQYF; CDR3nt: TGCAGCGTTGTAGGGGCAGGGGGCCCCTACGAGCAGTACTTC
abundance: .; d_gene: .; j_gene: TRBJ2-3; v_gene: TRBV4-1; CDR3aa: CASSPTVMADTQYF; CDR3nt: TGCGCCAGCAGCCCAACGGTTATGGCAGATACGCAGTATTTT
abundance: few; d_gene: .; j_gene: TRBJ1-2; v_gene: TRBV5-5; CDR3aa: CASSLGGPNYGYTF; CDR3nt: TGTGCCAGCAGCTTGGGGGGGCCTAACTATGGCTACACCTTC
abundance: few; d_gene: TRBD2; j_gene: TRBJ2-1; v_gene: TRBV4-2; CDR3aa: CASSPDSSGSYNEQFF; CDR3nt: TGTGCCAGCAGCCCAGACTCTAGCGGCTCCTACAATGAGCAGTTCTTC
abundance: few; d_gene: .; j_gene: TRBJ2-7; v_gene: TRBV7-9; CDR3aa: CASSLPDRDSREQYF; CDR3nt: TGTGCCAGCAGCTTGCCCGACAGGGACTCGCGGGAGCAGTACTTC
abundance: few; d_gene: .; j_gene: TRBJ1-1; v_gene: TRBV2; CDR3aa: CASSEGRLNTEAFF; CDR3nt: TGTGCCAGCAGTGAGGGACGGTTGAACACTGAAGCTTTCTTT
abundance: many; d_gene: TRBD1; j_gene: TRBJ1-1; v_gene: TRBV5-1; CDR3aa: CASKNQGTGNTEAFF; CDR3nt: TGCGCCAGCAAGAATCAAGGGACAGGTAACACTGAAGCTTTCTTT
abundance: few; d_gene: .; j_gene: TRBJ1-1; v_gene: TRBV6-6; CDR3aa: CASSPGTANTEAFF; CDR3nt: TGTGCCAGCAGCCCTGGGACGGCGAACACTGAAGCTTTCTTT
abundance: few; d_gene: TRBD1; j_gene: TRBJ1-1; v_gene: TRBV3-1; CDR3aa: CASSQEGAGGTEAFF; CDR3nt: TGTGCCAGCAGCCAAGAAGGAGCAGGGGGCACTGAAGCTTTCTTT
abundance: .; d_gene: TRBD1; j_gene: TRBJ2-7; v_gene: TRBV28; CDR3aa: CASSISGTGFYEQYF; CDR3nt: TGTGCCAGCAGTATATCCGGGACAGGGTTCTACGAGCAGTACTTC
abundance: .; d_gene: .; j_gene: TRBJ1-5; v_gene: TRBV6-2/TRBV6-3; CDR3aa: CASSYSRQSMDQPQHF; CDR3nt: TGTGCCAGCAGTTACTCGAGACAGTCCATGGATCAGCCCCAGCATTTT